Ten or more counts support the clone carrying this TCR beta chain. This sample is part of a study of tumor-infiltrating lymphocytes in oesophageal squamous cell carcinoma. Each CDR3 protein gets one entry after TCRdb re-called the PCR reads with MiXCR. Among some 16,000 distinct CDR3 sequences listed, roughly 55% were seen once. The receptor's source is a male donor with esophageal squamous cell carcinoma. Material: esophageal tumor tissue.

DNA of the CDR3: TGCGCCAGCTCCGGGACAGGAAATCAGCCCCAGCATTTT. Translated: CASSGTGNQPQHF. The chain recombines TRBV10-2 with TRBJ1-5, with 8 bases fitting TRBD1. The germline CDR1 and CDR2 sequences are WSHSY and SAAADI. CDR3 size: 13 residues. The V gene end was trimmed by 8 bases and the J gene end by 4 bases; junction bases not matched to a gene: 4.